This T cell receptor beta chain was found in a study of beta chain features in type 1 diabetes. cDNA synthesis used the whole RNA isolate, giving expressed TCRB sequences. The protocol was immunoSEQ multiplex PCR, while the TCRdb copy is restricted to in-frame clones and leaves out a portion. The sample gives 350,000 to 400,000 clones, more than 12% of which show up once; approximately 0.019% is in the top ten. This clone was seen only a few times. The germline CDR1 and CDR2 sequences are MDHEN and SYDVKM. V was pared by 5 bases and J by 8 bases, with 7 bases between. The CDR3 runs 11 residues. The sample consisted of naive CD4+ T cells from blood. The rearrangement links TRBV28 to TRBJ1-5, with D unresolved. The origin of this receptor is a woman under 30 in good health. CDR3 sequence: CASSVIEPQHF. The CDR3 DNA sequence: TGTGCCAGCAGTGTAATTGAGCCCCAGCATTTT.